This record looks at one TCR beta chain sequence and its context. Its specificity is not known. The V end lost 6 bases, the J end lost 11 bases, and 25 bases lay between the germline ends. The CDR3 totals 15 residues. Germline V lookup: CDR1 KGHSH, CDR2 LQKENI. Antigen-specific CD4+ T cells expanded by the ViraFEST assay with viral peptide pools were then sequenced. Investigators separated out CD4+ T cells once about eleven days of culture had passed. Their SARS-CoV-2 infection, verified by PCR, occurred between March and December 2020. Participants each got two BNT162b2 or mRNA-1273 vaccine doses. Every well got around 2 million PBMC, which were grown with about 9.9 IU/ml IL-2 and approximately 9.7 ug/ml peptides. This record belongs to a study of vaccination effects on CD4 cells after COVID-19. The protocol was immunoSEQ multiplex PCR, while the TCRdb copy is restricted to in-frame clones and leaves out a portion. This sample has 15,000 to 20,000 clones, with 76% found just once.

Points from the study as a whole: In the study, convalescent patients were few, and early post-infection timepoints were absent.

This TCR derives from a human donor who had a prior SARS-CoV-2 infection. This specimen was CD4+ T cells from PBMCs cultured with SARS-CoV-2 spike peptides, taken after COVID-19 vaccination. The chain recombines TRBV18 with TRBJ1-2, with D unresolved. CDR3 amino acids: CASSPKSPGKDPYTF. As DNA, the CDR3 is TGTGCCAGCTCCCCTAAGTCCCCAGGCAAGGATCCTTACACCTTC.